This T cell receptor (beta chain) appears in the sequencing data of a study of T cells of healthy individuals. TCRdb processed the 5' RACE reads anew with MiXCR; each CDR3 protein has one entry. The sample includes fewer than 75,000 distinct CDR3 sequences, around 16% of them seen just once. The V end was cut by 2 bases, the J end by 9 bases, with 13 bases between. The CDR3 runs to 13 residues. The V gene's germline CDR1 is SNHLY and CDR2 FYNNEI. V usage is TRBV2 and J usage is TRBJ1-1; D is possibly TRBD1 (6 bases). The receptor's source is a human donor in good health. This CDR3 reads CASSESGQGQAFF. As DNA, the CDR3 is TGTGCCAGCAGTGAATCTGGGCAGGGGCAAGCTTTCTTT.